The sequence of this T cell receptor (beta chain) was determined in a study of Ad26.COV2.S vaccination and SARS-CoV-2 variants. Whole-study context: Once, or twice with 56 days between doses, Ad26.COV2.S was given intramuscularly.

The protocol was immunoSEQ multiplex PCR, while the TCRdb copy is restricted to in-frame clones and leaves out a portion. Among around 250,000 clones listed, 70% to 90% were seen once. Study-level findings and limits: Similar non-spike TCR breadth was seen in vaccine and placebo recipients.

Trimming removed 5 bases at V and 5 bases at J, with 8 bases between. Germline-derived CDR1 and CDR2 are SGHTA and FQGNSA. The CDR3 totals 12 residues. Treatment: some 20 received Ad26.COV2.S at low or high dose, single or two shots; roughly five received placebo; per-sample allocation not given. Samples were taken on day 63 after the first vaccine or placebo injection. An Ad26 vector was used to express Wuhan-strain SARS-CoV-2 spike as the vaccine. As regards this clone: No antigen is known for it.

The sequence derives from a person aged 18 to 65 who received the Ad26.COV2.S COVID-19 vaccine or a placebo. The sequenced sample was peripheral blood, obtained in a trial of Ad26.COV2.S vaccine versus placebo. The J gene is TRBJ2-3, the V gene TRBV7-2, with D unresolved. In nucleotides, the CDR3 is TGTGCCAGCAGCACCCTAGTAGATACGCAGTATTTT. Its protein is CASSTLVDTQYF.